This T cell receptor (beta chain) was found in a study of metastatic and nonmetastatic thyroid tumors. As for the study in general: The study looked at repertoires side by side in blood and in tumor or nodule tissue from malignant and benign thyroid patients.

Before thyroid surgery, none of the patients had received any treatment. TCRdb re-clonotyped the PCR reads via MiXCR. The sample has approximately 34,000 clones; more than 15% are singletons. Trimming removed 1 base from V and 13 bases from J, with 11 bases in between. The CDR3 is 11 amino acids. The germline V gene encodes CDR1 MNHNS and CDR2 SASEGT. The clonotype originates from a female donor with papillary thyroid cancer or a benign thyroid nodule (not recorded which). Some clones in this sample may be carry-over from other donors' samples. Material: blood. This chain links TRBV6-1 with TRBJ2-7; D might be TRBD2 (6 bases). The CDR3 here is CASSEVAGLYF. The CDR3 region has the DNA TGTGCCAGCAGTGAAGTGGCGGGGTTATACTTC.